The next 9 T cell receptor beta chains were all read from a single sample in a study of OX40 agonist ivuxolimab in advanced cancers. TCRdb's copy holds only in-frame clones and misses some; the assay was immunoSEQ multiplex PCR. This sample has about 62,000 clones; 85% occur once, and the top ten carry under 5%. Specimen: CD4+ or CD8+ T cells sorted from blood, collected in a trial of the OX40 agonist ivuxolimab. Receptors originate from an adult with an advanced solid tumor such as melanoma, head and neck, liver or kidney cancer.

This clone was counted between two and nine times. This chain uses TRBV14 with TRBJ2-7, with 7 bases identical to TRBD2. Germline values: CDR1 SGHDN, CDR2 FVKESK. CDR3 length: 13 residues. V gave up 3 bases and J gave up 7 bases; unmatched junction bases: 6. The DNA for the CDR3 is TGTGCCAGCAGCCAGGGATGGGGGGGTGAGCAGTACTTC. This encodes CASSQGWGGEQYF.

The table lists this clone with a count of one. The chain recombines TRBV18 with TRBJ1-1; D gene ambiguous. Trimming took 5 bases from V and 2 from J, leaving 6 bases between them. Germline CDR1 reads KGHSH; CDR2 reads LQKENI. The CDR3 extends over 12 amino acids. CDR3 residues: CASSGSNTEAFF. In nucleotides, the CDR3 is TGTGCCAGCTCAGGGTCTAACACTGAAGCTTTCTTT.

The chain has TRBV5-4 and TRBJ2-5; D gene ambiguous. The CDR3 has 13 residues. Germline V gives CDR1 SGHNT, CDR2 YYREEE (reference sequence). Trimming pared 4 bases from V and 2 bases from J, leaving 9 bases between. The CDR3 loop reads CASSVVGQETQYF. CDR3 bases: TGTGCCAGCAGCGTTGTGGGTCAAGAGACCCAGTACTTC.

This chain connects TRBV6-5 to TRBJ2-7; TRBD1 agrees at 8 bases. The CDR3 consists of 13 residues. Trimming took 6 bases from V and 5 from J; bases not matched to a gene: 6. The germline CDR1 and CDR2 sequences are MNHEY and SVGAGI. CDR3 protein: CASRQGAWDEQYF. The CDR3 bases are TGTGCCAGCAGGCAGGGGGCTTGGGACGAGCAGTACTTC.

Only one count was recorded for this clone. The rearrangement joins TRBV9 to TRBJ2-2; 13 nucleotides line up with TRBD2. The germline CDR1 and CDR2 sequences are SGDLS and YYNGEE. The CDR3 totals 18 residues. V shed 5 bases, J shed 0 bases, and the junction held 7 bases outside the gene matches. CDR3 nucleotides: TGTGCCAGCAGTTATGGACTAGCGGGGGCCTCGAACACCGGGGAGCTGTTTTTT. Encoded protein: CASSYGLAGASNTGELFF.

This clone appeared once. The J gene is TRBJ2-2, the V gene TRBV15, with TRBD2 as a possible D gene (6 bases). V lost 0 bases and J lost 0, with 14 bases in between. Germline V gene sequence: CDR1 LNHNV, CDR2 YYDKDF (reference sequence). The CDR3 is 18 residues long. The CDR3 bases are TGTGCCACCAGCAGAGACCCCCCTAGCGCCGCGAACACCGGGGAGCTGTTTTTT. Amino acid sequence: CATSRDPPSAANTGELFF.

The gene calls are TRBV2 and TRBJ2-7; TRBD1 agrees at 8 bases. The CDR3 is 14 residues long. Looked up from germline, CDR1 is SNHLY and CDR2 is FYNNEI. V lost 6 bases and J lost 1; bases outside the gene matches: 5. The chain's CDR3 is CASRIRTGSYEQYF. For the CDR3, the DNA is TGTGCCAGCAGGATCCGGACAGGGTCCTACGAGCAGTACTTC.

This clone is a singleton in its sample. The chain uses TRBV19 and TRBJ1-1, with TRBD1 identical over 7 bases. Germline trimming cut 10 bases from V and 0 bases from J; bases unmatched to any gene: 8. CDR1 and CDR2 (germline): LNHDA, SQIVND (reference sequence). The CDR3 length is 14 residues. The CDR3 nucleotides read TGTGCCACCAGGGGGGGGGTTATGAACACTGAAGCTTTCTTT. It codes for CATRGGVMNTEAFF.

The chain carries TRBV9 and TRBJ1-5; possibly TRBD1 for D (5 bases). The length of the CDR3 is 15 residues. The V end lost 0 bases, the J end lost 0 bases, and 7 bases lay between the germline ends. Looked up from germline, CDR1 is SGDLS and CDR2 is YYNGEE. This CDR3 is CASSVGTNSNQPQHF. CDR3 DNA sequence: TGTGCCAGCAGCGTAGGGACAAATAGCAATCAGCCCCAGCATTTT.